Listed here are 28 T cell receptor beta chains from one sample, sequenced in a study of blood T cell repertoires in COVID-19. Clones were sequenced by immunoSEQ multiplex PCR, and TCRdb holds only the in-frame ones, with some missing. The table includes around 270,000 clones, approximately 86% detected once. Sequenced input: peripheral blood. The receptors derive from a man between 25 and 39 years old with active or convalescent COVID-19.

The table lists this clone with a few counts. This sequence joins TRBV7-9 and TRBJ1-6; D possibly corresponds to TRBD1 (6 bases). Germline-derived CDR1 and CDR2 are SEHNR and FQNEAQ (reference sequence). The CDR3 totals 14 residues. V lost 4 bases to trimming and J lost 8 bases, with 12 bases between them. The CDR3 protein is CASSSRDNYSPLHF. CDR3 in DNA: TGTGCCAGCAGCTCCCGGGACAATTATTCACCCCTCCACTTT.

This clone turned up a few times. The chain carries TRBV27 and TRBJ1-5; D is uncertain. Trimming removed 6 bases at V and 0 bases at J, with 12 bases between. The CDR3 has 15 residues. CDR1 and CDR2 from the germline V gene are MNHEY and SMNVEV (reference sequence). CDR3 protein: CASSPQRDSNQPQHF. The CDR3 DNA sequence: TGTGCCAGCAGCCCTCAGCGGGATAGCAATCAGCCCCAGCATTTT.

This clone was counted only a few times. This chain uses TRBV4-1 with TRBJ1-1; weak D call: TRBD1 (5 bases). The length of the CDR3 is 15 residues. The germline CDR1 and CDR2 sequences are MGHRA and YSYEKL. Trimming shortened V by 4 bases and J by 5 bases, and 17 bases separated the two germline ends. The CDR3 loop is CASSPPGGIATEAFF. The CDR3 nucleotides are TGCGCCAGCAGCCCCCCCGGGGGGATAGCGACTGAAGCTTTCTTT.

This chain uses TRBV24-1 with TRBJ1-6; 7 bases are a match to TRBD1. The germline V gene encodes CDR1 KGHDR and CDR2 SFDVKD. This CDR3 is 15 amino acids long. The ends lost 5 bases at V and 6 bases at J; junction bases unmatched: 6. The CDR3: CATSGMTGPNSPLHF. The CDR3 coding sequence is TGTGCCACCAGTGGAATGACAGGGCCTAATTCACCCCTCCACTTT.

This clone was seen only a few times. The rearrangement joins TRBV19 to TRBJ1-5; D possibly corresponds to TRBD1 (6 bases). Germline-derived CDR1 and CDR2 are LNHDA and SQIVND (reference sequence). CDR3 length: 15 residues. With 5 bases removed from V and 2 bases from J, the gap between germline ends came to 13 bases. The CDR3 region has the DNA TGTGCCAGTAGTCCTCTCGGACAGCGCAATCAGCCCCAGCATTTT. It encodes CASSPLGQRNQPQHF.

The chain carries TRBV6-5 and TRBJ2-5; 8 nucleotides align to TRBD1. The V segment lost 3 bases and the J segment 7 bases; nucleotides outside the gene matches: 4. This CDR3 region has 13 residues. CDR1 is MNHEY, CDR2 SVGAGI, per germline. The CDR3 here is CASSYGQGATQYF. CDR3 bases: TGTGCCAGCAGTTATGGGCAGGGGGCGACCCAGTACTTC.

The V gene is TRBV5-8, the J gene TRBJ2-1, with D unresolved. CDR1 is SGHTS, CDR2 YDEGEE, per germline. V was cut by 0 bases and J by 8 bases, with 18 bases left in between. The CDR3 contains 16 residues. The CDR3 region is CASSLALGSTLHEQFF. The CDR3 DNA reads as TGTGCCAGCAGCTTGGCCCTCGGGTCCACCCTCCATGAGCAGTTCTTC. Filled out from reference TRBV5-8 and TRBJ2-1, the complete variable domain reads EAGVTQSPTHLIKTRGQQATLRCSPISGHTSVYWYQQALGLGLQFLLWYDEGEERNRGNFPPRFSGRQFPNYSSELNVNALELEDSALYLCASSLALGSTLHEQFFGPGTRLTVL.

The rearrangement links TRBV7-6 to TRBJ2-7; TRBD2 agrees at 11 bases. CDR3 length: 15 residues. Germline-derived CDR1 and CDR2 are SGHVS and FNYEAQ. Germline trimming cut 1 base from V and 4 bases from J; bases unmatched to any gene: 3. CDR3 sequence (DNA): TGTGCCAGCAGCTTAGGACTAGCGGGGTCTTACGAGCAGTACTTC. This codes for CASSLGLAGSYEQYF.

DNA for the CDR3: TGTGCCAGCAGCCTAAGGACAGGCCCCCCGACCGATACGCAGTATTTT. Translated, it gives CASSLRTGPPTDTQYF. The V and J genes are TRBV7-2 and TRBJ2-3; TRBD1 matches 7 bases. Germline CDR1 and CDR2: SGHTA and FQGNSA. V dropped 5 bases and J dropped 6; count of bases not matched to a gene: 14. This CDR3 is 16 amino acids long.

CDR3 in DNA: TGTGCCAGCAGCCAACCACCGGGACAGGGTGAATCACCCCTCCACTTT. The encoded protein is CASSQPPGQGESPLHF. The V and J genes are TRBV2 and TRBJ1-6; 9 nucleotides line up with TRBD1. This CDR3 contains 16 residues. J gave up 10 bases and V 6 bases, and 13 bases lay outside the gene matches. CDR1 is SNHLY, CDR2 FYNNEI, per germline.

The chain uses TRBV30 and TRBJ2-7; 10 positions agree with TRBD1. Germline V gene sequence: CDR1 GTSNPN, CDR2 SVGIG (reference sequence). The CDR3 is 13 amino acids. The V and J ends lost 5 bases and 3 bases, in that order; junction bases with no gene match: 4. This CDR3 is CAWGQGDFYEQYF. CDR3 in DNA: TGTGCCTGGGGACAGGGGGACTTCTACGAGCAGTACTTC.

The rearrangement links TRBV11-2 to TRBJ2-5; D is unresolved. V lost 0 bases, J lost 5 bases, and 13 bases lay in between. This CDR3 has 15 residues. Germline-derived CDR1 and CDR2 are SGHAT and FQNNGV. This CDR3 is CASSLDRSGGETQYF. The CDR3 coding sequence is TGTGCCAGCAGCTTAGATCGGTCGGGTGGTGAGACCCAGTACTTC.

The rearrangement links TRBV24-1 to TRBJ1-5; no clear D gene. Germline assignment: CDR1 KGHDR and CDR2 SFDVKD. The CDR3 consists of 16 residues. Trimming removed 0 bases from V and 7 bases from J, with 15 bases in between. CDR3 nucleotide sequence: TGTGCCACCAGTGATTTGCGATTTCGAGGGTCCCAGCCCCAGCATTTT. Translation gives CATSDLRFRGSQPQHF.

The V and J genes are TRBV6-1 and TRBJ2-1; the D gene is possibly TRBD1 (5 bases). Trimming removed 5 bases from V and 10 bases from J, with 15 bases in between. CDR3 length equals 13 residues. In germline, CDR1 is MNHNS, CDR2 SASEGT. The CDR3 reads CASSYLDINEQFF. CDR3 coding DNA: TGTGCCAGCAGTTATTTGGACATAAACGAGCAGTTCTTC.

The V call is TRBV7-9, the J call TRBJ2-3; D is unclear. Germline V lookup: CDR1 SEHNR, CDR2 FQNEAQ (reference sequence). V lost 2 bases and J 6 bases, leaving 12 bases between the germline ends. The CDR3 extends over 14 amino acids. The CDR3 DNA reads as TGTGCCAGCAGCTTAACGATTAGTTCCGATACGCAGTATTTT. Residues: CASSLTISSDTQYF.

This clone has more than one count but fewer than ten. The chain couples TRBV5-1 to TRBJ1-2; no definite D call. Trimming took off 2 bases at V and 4 bases at J, with 9 bases between the two ends. This CDR3 is built from 13 residues. The germline V gene encodes CDR1 SGHRS and CDR2 YFSETQ. The CDR3 DNA follows: TGCGCCAGCAGCTTCGAGGGCGGCTATGGCTACACCTTC. Protein product: CASSFEGGYGYTF.

The chain joins TRBV4-1 to TRBJ2-1; 8 nucleotides match TRBD1. The CDR3 extends over 19 amino acids. From germline, CDR1 is MGHRA and CDR2 YSYEKL. The ends lost 3 bases at V and 12 bases at J; junction bases unmatched: 25. The CDR3 region is CASSHALRGRDRGSRGQFF. The CDR3 nucleotides read TGCGCCAGCAGCCATGCTCTGAGGGGGCGCGACAGGGGCTCCCGCGGGCAGTTCTTC.

The genes are TRBV19 and TRBJ2-7; perhaps TRBD1 as D (6 bases). Germline loops: CDR1 LNHDA, CDR2 SQIVND (reference sequence). V was pared by 4 bases and J by 3 bases, with 13 bases between. This CDR3 region has 14 residues. In DNA form, the CDR3 reads TGTGCCAGTAGTACCGGACAGCCTTACTACGAGCAGTACTTC. Protein sequence: CASSTGQPYYEQYF.

This clone was detected only a few times. This chain links TRBV5-1 with TRBJ1-2; TRBD1 matches at 8 bases. The germline V gene encodes CDR1 SGHRS and CDR2 YFSETQ. The J segment lost 4 bases and the V segment lost 4 bases, leaving 9 bases of the junction unmatched. The CDR3 spans 15 residues. CDR3 nucleotides: TGCGCCAGCAGCCCGGTGGGACAGGAAAGCTATGGCTACACCTTC. It is translated as CASSPVGQESYGYTF.

The chain carries TRBV3-1 (or the pseudogene TRBV3-2) and TRBJ1-2, with D perhaps TRBD1 (6 bases). Germline CDR1 reads LGHDT; CDR2 reads YNNKEL (reference sequence). The CDR3 totals 15 residues. Deletions cut 2 bases from V and 5 bases from J, with 15 bases between. This CDR3 is CASSQTGTRNYGYTF. The CDR3 DNA follows: TGTGCCAGCAGCCAAACAGGGACACGAAATTATGGCTACACCTTC.

This clone was seen only once. In DNA form, the CDR3 reads TGCGCCAGCAGCCAGGCTTTAGTCGGGACAGGGGTCGGCACAGATACGCAGTATTTT. Translated: CASSQALVGTGVGTDTQYF. The chain is built from TRBV4-1 and TRBJ2-3; 10 bases line up with TRBD1. CDR3 length: 19 amino acids. The V gene's germline CDR1 is MGHRA and CDR2 YSYEKL. With 3 bases clipped from V and 1 base from J, the junction kept 13 bases outside the gene matches.

The V gene is TRBV4-1, the J gene TRBJ2-3; D might be TRBD2 (5 bases). Between the trimmed V and J ends, which lost 4 bases and 3 bases, there was a span of 14 bases. CDR1 is MGHRA and CDR2 is YSYEKL in the germline V gene. The CDR3 is 15 amino acids. The CDR3 region has the DNA TGCGCCAGCAGCCGAGACTCTGGAGGAACAGATACGCAGTATTTT. Its protein is CASSRDSGGTDTQYF.

This chain links TRBV2 with TRBJ2-3, with D perhaps TRBD1 (5 bases). There are 15 residues in the CDR3. Germline CDR1 is SNHLY and CDR2 is FYNNEI. V dropped 4 bases and J dropped 2 bases, with 13 bases sitting between them. The chain's CDR3 is CASSVPKGDTDTQYF. Written as DNA, the CDR3 is TGTGCCAGCAGTGTCCCAAAAGGGGACACAGATACGCAGTATTTT. Full variable domain (missing parts from reference TRBV2 and TRBJ2-3): EPEVTQTPSHQVTQMGQEVILRCVPISNHLYFYWYRQILGQKVEFLVSFYNNEISEKSEIFDDQFSVERPDGSNFTLKIRSTKLEDSAMYFCASSVPKGDTDTQYFGPGTRLTVL.

The table lists this clone with a few counts. The chain joins TRBV18 to TRBJ1-2, with D possibly TRBD1 on 5 matching bases. Between the trimmed V and J ends, which lost 5 bases and 2 bases, there was a span of 9 bases. This CDR3 is 13 amino acids long. Germline V CDR1 and CDR2: KGHSH, LQKENI. For the CDR3, the DNA is TGTGCCAGCTCATCGGACATGAACTATGGCTACACCTTC. This translates into CASSSDMNYGYTF.

This clone has more than one count but fewer than ten. This sequence joins TRBV2 and TRBJ2-7; D is possibly TRBD1 (6 bases). The CDR3 loop spans 14 amino acids. The V gene lost 4 bases and the J gene lost 0 bases, with 10 bases spanning the gap. CDR1 and CDR2 (germline): SNHLY, FYNNEI. In DNA form, the CDR3 reads TGTGCCAGCAGTGGACAGGACAACTCCTACGAGCAGTACTTC. It specifies CASSGQDNSYEQYF.

Only a few counts were recorded for this clone. This chain uses TRBV7-9 with TRBJ1-6; no clear D gene. Per germline, CDR1 SEHNR and CDR2 FQNEAQ (reference sequence). The germline V and J ends were trimmed by 0 bases and 5 bases, with 8 bases remaining between them. CDR3 length: 15 residues. The CDR3 DNA reads TGTGCCAGCAGCTTAGCGGCCGAAAATAATTCACCCCTCCACTTT. Protein product: CASSLAAENNSPLHF.

The V call is TRBV9, the J call TRBJ2-3; TRBD2 matches at 12 bases. CDR1 and CDR2 from the germline V gene are SGDLS and YYNGEE. There are 18 residues in the CDR3. Germline trimming cut 0 bases from V and 3 bases from J; bases unmatched to any gene: 8. The CDR3 is CASSVVPGTSGGTDTQYF. The CDR3 DNA reads as TGTGCCAGCAGCGTAGTCCCTGGTACTAGCGGGGGGACAGATACGCAGTATTTT.

This chain connects TRBV6-6 to TRBJ2-6, with TRBD2 identical over 7 bases. Per the germline V gene, CDR1 is MNHNY and CDR2 is SVGAGI (reference sequence). Losses at the gene ends were 0 bases for V and 2 bases for J; bases not matched to a gene: 1. There are 16 residues in the CDR3. CDR3: CASSYSGGTGANVLTF. The CDR3 coding sequence is TGTGCCAGCAGTTACTCGGGAGGGACTGGGGCCAACGTCCTGACTTTC.